This record covers a single T cell receptor beta chain. What it binds is not known. J lost 2 bases, V lost 3 bases, and 2 bases had no gene match. CDR1 and CDR2 from the germline V gene are LGHNA and YNFKEQ. The CDR3 loop spans 14 amino acids. As to treatment: around 19 received Ad26.COV2.S at low or high dose, single or two shots; several received placebo; per-sample allocation not given. All samples were drawn on day 63, counting from the first vaccine or placebo injection. This specimen comes from a study of Ad26.COV2.S vaccination and SARS-CoV-2 variants. Study information: Intramuscular Ad26.COV2.S at 5x10^10 or 1x10^11 viral particles.

Generated by immunoSEQ multiplex PCR, the TCRdb table keeps only in-frame clones and is missing some. This sample has 300,000 to 350,000 clones, with roughly 86% found just once. Regarding the study as a whole: Possibly, TCR breadth and depth analyses underestimated total T cell responses.

The source was peripheral blood, collected in a trial of Ad26.COV2.S vaccine versus placebo. The chain links TRBV4-2 to TRBJ2-7, with 9 bases fitting TRBD1. The TCR sequence derives from a person aged 18-65 years who received the Ad26.COV2.S COVID-19 vaccine or a placebo. CDR3 sequence reads: CASSHGTGTYEQYF. In nucleotides, the CDR3 is TGTGCCAGCAGCCATGGGACAGGGACCTACGAGCAGTACTTC.